A selection of T cell receptor beta chains follows, all from one sample in a study of cytomegalovirus exposure and HLA in healthy donors. Sequencing was performed with immunoSEQ multiplex PCR; in TCRdb, only in-frame clones are kept and a portion is missing. The sample has about 69,000 clones; just over 95% are singletons. The sequencing sample was made of PBMCs. These receptors all come from a woman under 30 in good health and CMV-seropositive. Each CDR3 is given with its conserved first and last residue. D genes are given only for firm matches. Rows give clone size only sometimes, using once, few, many, or a class for an expanded clone.

CDR3nt: TGTGCCAGTAGGGACAGGGTAGGCACTGAAGCTTTCTTT
CDR3aa: CASRDRVGTEAFF
j_gene: TRBJ1-1
abundance: -
v_gene: TRBV19
d_gene: TRBD1

CDR3nt: TGTGCCAGCAGTTTTGGAGGGGGAGGGAATCAGCCCCAGCATTTT
CDR3aa: CASSFGGGGNQPQHF
j_gene: TRBJ1-5
abundance: -
v_gene: TRBV27
d_gene: -

CDR3nt: TGTGCCAGCAGCTTAGCGGGCTTGCAAGAGACCCAGTACTTC
CDR3aa: CASSLAGLQETQYF
j_gene: TRBJ2-5
abundance: -
v_gene: TRBV7-2
d_gene: -

CDR3nt: TGTGCCAGCAGTTTCGCCGGGGTGAGCACTGAAGCTTTCTTT
CDR3aa: CASSFAGVSTEAFF
j_gene: TRBJ1-1
abundance: -
v_gene: TRBV28
d_gene: -

CDR3nt: TGTGCCAGCAGCGTGAGACCGGGACAGAAGGCCTACGAGCAGTACTTC
CDR3aa: CASSVRPGQKAYEQYF
j_gene: TRBJ2-7
abundance: -
v_gene: TRBV9
d_gene: TRBD1

CDR3nt: TGTGCCAGCAGCGTAGATTCCAGCGGGGTCCTCAATGAGCAGTTCTTC
CDR3aa: CASSVDSSGVLNEQFF
j_gene: TRBJ2-1
abundance: -
v_gene: TRBV9
d_gene: TRBD2

CDR3nt: TGTGCCAGCAATCGACAGGTACAAGAGACCCAGTACTTC
CDR3aa: CASNRQVQETQYF
j_gene: TRBJ2-5
abundance: once
v_gene: TRBV2
d_gene: -

CDR3nt: TGCAGCGTTGGAAAACTAGCGGGAGTTCAGGAGACCCAGTACTTC
CDR3aa: CSVGKLAGVQETQYF
j_gene: TRBJ2-5
abundance: -
v_gene: TRBV29-1
d_gene: TRBD2

CDR3nt: TGTGCCAGCATCCGGACTAGCGGGAGCTACGAGCAGTACTTC
CDR3aa: CASIRTSGSYEQYF
j_gene: TRBJ2-7
abundance: -
v_gene: TRBV5-5
d_gene: TRBD2

CDR3nt: TGTGCCAGCAGCTTAACGGAGCTTAACAATGAGCAGTTCTTC
CDR3aa: CASSLTELNNEQFF
j_gene: TRBJ2-1
abundance: -
v_gene: TRBV7-3
d_gene: -

CDR3nt: TGTGCCAGCAGTTTAGGGACAGGGAGAAGGGATGGCTACACCTTC
CDR3aa: CASSLGTGRRDGYTF
j_gene: TRBJ1-2
abundance: -
v_gene: TRBV28
d_gene: TRBD1

CDR3nt: TGTGCCAGCAGCCTTCAGAAGTTAGCGGGATTGTTGGGCCAAGAGACCCAGTACTTC
CDR3aa: CASSLQKLAGLLGQETQYF
j_gene: TRBJ2-5
abundance: -
v_gene: TRBV7-2
d_gene: TRBD2

CDR3nt: TGTGCCACCAGCACGGGGGAGTGGAATGAGCAGTTCTTC
CDR3aa: CATSTGEWNEQFF
j_gene: TRBJ2-1
abundance: -
v_gene: TRBV15
d_gene: -

CDR3nt: TGTGCCAGCACCTGGGGCGGGAGGGCCGGTGAGCAGTTCTTC
CDR3aa: CASTWGGRAGEQFF
j_gene: TRBJ2-1
abundance: -
v_gene: TRBV27
d_gene: TRBD2

CDR3nt: TGCAGCGTTCGAAGTGGGGCAGGGGGCTACGAGCAGTACTTC
CDR3aa: CSVRSGAGGYEQYF
j_gene: TRBJ2-7
abundance: -
v_gene: TRBV29-1
d_gene: TRBD1

CDR3nt: TGTGCCAGCGGCTCCGGGAAGGGAGCAGAGACCCAGTACTTC
CDR3aa: CASGSGKGAETQYF
j_gene: TRBJ2-5
abundance: -
v_gene: TRBV7-2
d_gene: -

CDR3nt: TGTGCCAGTAGGCAGGGTGGGTTGAATGAGCAGTTCTTC
CDR3aa: CASRQGGLNEQFF
j_gene: TRBJ2-1
abundance: -
v_gene: TRBV19
d_gene: -

CDR3nt: TGTGCCACCAGCAGCTCCCCGGGATCCAATCGCGGCTACACCTTC
CDR3aa: CATSSSPGSNRGYTF
j_gene: TRBJ1-2
abundance: -
v_gene: TRBV15
d_gene: -

CDR3nt: TGTGCCAGCAGTCCTGAGAGGCACTCTACATACGAGCAGTACTTC
CDR3aa: CASSPERHSTYEQYF
j_gene: TRBJ2-7
abundance: -
v_gene: TRBV28
d_gene: -

CDR3nt: TGCAGCGTTCTGGAGGGTAGCGGGAGGGCCCCCTACGAGCAGTACTTC
CDR3aa: CSVLEGSGRAPYEQYF
j_gene: TRBJ2-7
abundance: -
v_gene: TRBV29-1
d_gene: TRBD2

CDR3nt: TGTGCCAGCAGCTCGACTAGAGAGAACACCGGGGAGCTGTTTTTT
CDR3aa: CASSSTRENTGELFF
j_gene: TRBJ2-2
abundance: -
v_gene: TRBV7-2
d_gene: -

CDR3nt: TGCGCCAGCAGCCAAGTCGGACAGGGGAGGAATGAGCAGTTCTTC
CDR3aa: CASSQVGQGRNEQFF
j_gene: TRBJ2-1
abundance: -
v_gene: TRBV4-3
d_gene: TRBD1

CDR3nt: TGCGCCAGCAGCCAAGTCCCCGCACGGGACAGGGCTGGAAACACCATATATTTT
CDR3aa: CASSQVPARDRAGNTIYF
j_gene: TRBJ1-3
abundance: -
v_gene: TRBV4-1
d_gene: TRBD1

CDR3nt: TGTGCCAGCAGCCAAGATCTAGCCGGCTCCTACGAGCAGTACTTC
CDR3aa: CASSQDLAGSYEQYF
j_gene: TRBJ2-7
abundance: -
v_gene: TRBV4-2
d_gene: -

CDR3nt: TGTGCCAGCAGCTTCGGGACAACCAACTCCGCCGGGGAGCTGTTTTTT
CDR3aa: CASSFGTTNSAGELFF
j_gene: TRBJ2-2
abundance: -
v_gene: TRBV28
d_gene: -

CDR3nt: TGTGCCAGCAATGAATCAGGGTTTGAGCAGTTCTTC
CDR3aa: CASNESGFEQFF
j_gene: TRBJ2-1
abundance: -
v_gene: TRBV28
d_gene: -